Shown below are 2 T cell receptor beta chains from a single sample sequenced in a study of T cell therapy after organ transplantation. Which antigens these TCRs recognize remains unknown. Using immunoSEQ multiplex PCR, the repertoire was profiled, and TCRdb retains in-frame clones only, with some absent. The profile covers 40,000 to 60,000 clones, with about 94% appearing a single time and approximately 3.4% taken by the ten largest. Here the sequenced sample was CD8+ T cells from blood, taken before autologous CMV-specific T cell therapy. The source is a human patient who had received a solid organ transplant and had CMV disease.

DNA of the CDR3: TGTGCCAGCAGCTTACATGCGACTATGGATACGCAGTATTTT. Translation: CASSLHATMDTQYF. This chain joins TRBV7-9 and TRBJ2-3; perhaps TRBD2 as D (5 bases). V lost 2 bases to trimming and J lost 6 bases, with 12 bases between them. Germline V gives CDR1 SEHNR, CDR2 FQNEAQ (reference sequence). CDR3 length: 14 residues. Supplemented by reference TRBV7-9 and TRBJ2-3, the full variable domain reads DTGVSQNPRHKITKRGQNVTFRCDPISEHNRLYWYRQTLGQGPEFLTYFQNEAQLEKSRLLSDRFSAERPKGSFSTLEIQRTEQGDSAMYLCASSLHATMDTQYFGPGTRLTVL.

This clone showed up just a few times. This chain links TRBV6-1 with TRBJ1-2, with D possibly TRBD1 on 5 matching bases. Germline V lookup: CDR1 MNHNS, CDR2 SASEGT. The CDR3 loop spans 15 amino acids. Between the trimmed V and J ends, which lost 4 bases and 7 bases, there was a span of 19 bases. The DNA of the CDR3 is TGTGCCAGCAGTGGGGGCTCGGGGACTAGCGGTGGCTACACCTTC. This translates into CASSGGSGTSGGYTF.